The 28 T cell receptor beta chains reported below all come from one sample, sequenced in a study of blood T cell repertoires in COVID-19. The table came from immunoSEQ multiplex PCR; TCRdb's copy has only in-frame clones and leaves some out. This sample carries a few hundred thousand clones, roughly 87% of them seen once, and the ten largest clones take over 4.5%. Sequencing was done on a sample of PBMCs or T cells enriched from blood (not recorded which). The origin of the receptors is a woman in her 50s who had recovered from COVID-19.

In its sample, this clone was seen once. The V call is TRBV30, the J call TRBJ1-5; D possibly corresponds to TRBD1 (6 bases). The CDR3 sequence is 14 residues long. V was shortened by 7 bases and J by 4 bases, with 17 bases between the two germline ends. Looked up from germline, CDR1 is GTSNPN and CDR2 is SVGIG (reference sequence). CDR3 loop: CASQEGGFNQPQHF. The CDR3 DNA sequence: TGTGCCTCCCAGGAAGGGGGATTTAATCAGCCCCAGCATTTT.

This chain uses TRBV4-1 with TRBJ2-1; 15 nucleotides line up with TRBD2. The CDR3 sequence is 20 residues long. Unmatched junction bases numbered 9, after V lost 3 bases and J lost 0 bases. Germline CDR1 reads MGHRA; CDR2 reads YSYEKL. The CDR3 reads CASSQATGTSGGSSYNEQFF. DNA for the CDR3: TGCGCCAGCAGCCAGGCTACCGGGACTAGCGGGGGGAGCTCCTACAATGAGCAGTTCTTC.

This rearrangement joins TRBV6-6 to TRBJ2-7; no firm D call. Looked up from germline, CDR1 is MNHNY and CDR2 is SVGAGI (reference sequence). Trimming took 8 bases from V and 2 from J, leaving 16 bases between them. This CDR3 has 14 amino acids. In DNA form, the CDR3 reads TGTGCCAGCGGCCCACCCCCCACCACCTACGAGCAGTACTTC. Translating it yields CASGPPPTTYEQYF.

This rearrangement joins TRBV19 to TRBJ2-2; possible D gene TRBD2, 5 bases. Germline lookup yields CDR1 LNHDA and CDR2 SQIVND (reference sequence). V lost 5 bases and J 0 bases, leaving 19 bases between the germline ends. CDR3 size: 18 residues. In DNA form, the CDR3 reads TGTGCCAGTAGTCCTGTGGGTGAGGGATTCGCGAACACCGGGGAGCTGTTTTTT. It yields the protein CASSPVGEGFANTGELFF.

This chain uses TRBV7-8 with TRBJ2-2; D is ambiguous. The V gene lost 1 base and the J gene lost 3 bases, with 9 bases spanning the gap. Germline V gene lookup returns CDR1 SGHVS and CDR2 FQNEAQ. The CDR3 runs to 15 residues. The CDR3 region is CASSLVRVDTGELFF. The CDR3 DNA is TGTGCCAGCAGCTTAGTACGGGTAGACACCGGGGAGCTGTTTTTT.

This clone was recorded a few times. V is TRBV4-1 and J is TRBJ1-6; 7 bases align to TRBD1. Germline lookup yields CDR1 MGHRA and CDR2 YSYEKL. V dropped 5 bases and J dropped 5; count of bases not matched to a gene: 9. This CDR3 contains 16 residues. The CDR3, as DNA: TGCGCCAGCAGCTCGGAAGAGGGACAGAATAATTCACCCCTCCACTTT. Translating it yields CASSSEEGQNNSPLHF.

A note on this clone: This sample includes further DNA sequences coding for the same CDR3. V usage is TRBV9 and J usage is TRBJ2-5, with 9 bases aligning to TRBD2. Germline V gene lookup returns CDR1 SGDLS and CDR2 YYNGEE. V lost 2 bases, J lost 2 bases, and 4 bases stayed unmatched. The CDR3 spans 15 residues. In nucleotides, the CDR3 is TGTGCCAGCAGCGTGGCGGCGGGGGGGCAAGAGACCCAGTACTTC. Protein sequence: CASSVAAGGQETQYF.

The chain couples TRBV29-1 to TRBJ2-2, with 9 bases lining up with TRBD1. CDR3 length: 14 residues. From germline, CDR1 is SQVTM and CDR2 ANQGSEA. The trim removed 7 bases at V and 4 bases at J, leaving 7 bases unmatched. The CDR3 protein is CSAERTGVTGELFF. The CDR3 coding sequence is TGCAGCGCCGAGAGGACAGGGGTCACCGGGGAGCTGTTTTTT.

This chain uses TRBV11-3 with TRBJ1-1, with unresolved D. The CDR3 sequence is 15 residues long. V was cut by 1 base and J by 5 bases, with 14 bases left in between. CDR1 and CDR2 (germline): SGHNT, YENEEA. In nucleotides, the CDR3 is TGTGCCAGCAGCTTAGGCTGGGTTGGAGTTACTGAAGCTTTCTTT. Amino acid sequence: CASSLGWVGVTEAFF.

The genes are TRBV4-2 and TRBJ2-2; 8 bases align to TRBD2. V lost 3 bases to trimming and J lost 4 bases; unmatched junction nucleotides: 10. The CDR3 consists of 17 residues. The germline gives CDR1 LGHNA, CDR2 YNFKEQ. The CDR3 nucleotides read TGTGCCAGCAGCCACCCCGCGATGGCGGGGGGCACCGGGGAGCTGTTTTTT. Protein sequence: CASSHPAMAGGTGELFF.

This clone was counted once. V is TRBV5-4 and J is TRBJ2-5, with D perhaps matching TRBD1 (5 bases). Germline CDR1 reads SGHNT; CDR2 reads YYREEE (reference sequence). This CDR3 comprises 15 residues. V was trimmed by 3 bases and J by 1 base, leaving 13 bases between them. The CDR3 spells CASSSGGASQETQYF. CDR3 in DNA: TGTGCCAGCAGCTCCGGTGGGGCCTCCCAAGAGACCCAGTACTTC. The full variable domain, with the rest looked up from reference TRBV5-4 and TRBJ2-5, is ETGVTQSPTHLIKTRGQQVTLRCSSQSGHNTVSWYQQALGQGPQFIFQYYREEENGRGNFPPRFSGLQFPNYSSELNVNALELDDSALYLCASSSGGASQETQYFGPGTRLLVL.

The V and J genes are TRBV7-8 and TRBJ2-2; TRBD1 matches at 8 bases. Germline values: CDR1 SGHVS, CDR2 FQNEAQ. The CDR3 covers 16 residues. The ends lost 4 bases at V and 6 bases at J; junction bases unmatched: 10. DNA of the CDR3: TGTGCCAGCAGCTCCGTAGGACAGGGAGTCCCCGGGGAGCTGTTTTTT. This encodes CASSSVGQGVPGELFF.

The chain combines TRBV20-1 with TRBJ1-2; 9 nucleotides match TRBD1. The J segment lost 3 bases and the V segment lost 3 bases, leaving 2 bases of the junction unmatched. Per the germline V gene, CDR1 is DFQATT and CDR2 is SNEGSKA (reference sequence). The CDR3 covers 13 residues. The CDR3 DNA is TGCAGTGCTAGTCGGACAGGGGACTATGGCTACACCTTC. It encodes CSASRTGDYGYTF.

J is TRBJ2-2 and V is TRBV6-6; no firm D call. The length of the CDR3 is 13 residues. The V gene lost 4 bases and the J gene lost 5 bases, with 8 bases spanning the gap. The germline CDR1 and CDR2 sequences are MNHNY and SVGAGI (reference sequence). The CDR3 bases are TGTGCCAGCAGTTCTGACATAACCGGGGAGCTGTTTTTT. It codes for CASSSDITGELFF.

This sequence joins TRBV2 and TRBJ1-1; unclear D gene. This CDR3 comprises 13 residues. Trimming took off 8 bases at V and 0 bases at J, with 10 bases between the two ends. Germline V lookup: CDR1 SNHLY, CDR2 FYNNEI. CDR3 DNA sequence: TGTGCCAGCCGAGACGAGGTGAACACTGAAGCTTTCTTT. It codes for CASRDEVNTEAFF.

V usage is TRBV6-5 and J usage is TRBJ1-2, with TRBD1 as a possible D gene (5 bases). The germline V and J ends were trimmed by 6 bases and 4 bases, with 18 bases remaining between them. There are 15 residues in the CDR3. In germline, CDR1 is MNHEY, CDR2 SVGAGI. The CDR3 is CASSPYPDSSYGYTF. The CDR3 DNA follows: TGTGCCAGCAGCCCCTACCCCGACAGTAGCTATGGCTACACCTTC.

The chain recombines TRBV7-2 with TRBJ2-7, with D unclear. Trimming removed 2 bases from V and 5 bases from J, with 13 bases in between. The germline V gene has CDR1 SGHTA and CDR2 FQGNSA. This CDR3 spans 14 amino acids. The DNA of the CDR3 is TGTGCCAGCAGCTTATCGGTGCACGGAGACGAGCAGTACTTC. Its protein is CASSLSVHGDEQYF.

J is TRBJ1-1 and V is TRBV5-1; possibly TRBD1 for D (5 bases). The germline CDR1 and CDR2 sequences are SGHRS and YFSETQ. CDR3 length equals 15 residues. V was pared by 4 bases and J by 4 bases, with 17 bases between. CDR3 sequence (DNA): TGCGCCAGCAGCCTAACGACAGTCCCTCCCACTGAAGCTTTCTTT. This encodes CASSLTTVPPTEAFF.

The CDR3 sequence: CAWANHGVGELFF. The CDR3 DNA reads as TGTGCCTGGGCCAACCACGGTGTAGGGGAGCTGTTTTTT. V is TRBV30 and J is TRBJ2-2; the D is unclear. The CDR3 is 13 amino acids. Germline V gene data show CDR1 as GTSNPN and CDR2 as SVGIG (reference sequence). V lost 5 bases, J lost 8 bases, and 15 bases lay in between.

This clone appeared a single time. V and J are TRBV7-9 and TRBJ1-1, with unresolved D. Germline lookup yields CDR1 SEHNR and CDR2 FQNEAQ (reference sequence). The CDR3 runs 8 residues. Between the trimmed V and J ends, which lost 8 bases and 8 bases, there was a span of 3 bases. The DNA for the CDR3 is TGTGCCAGCGGCGAAGCTTTCTTT. Its translation: CASGEAFF.

The chain employs TRBV4-3 and TRBJ1-4; D is ambiguous. V lost 4 bases and J 12 bases, leaving 15 bases between the germline ends. The length of the CDR3 is 13 residues. Per germline, CDR1 LGHNA and CDR2 YSLEER. CDR3 nucleotides: TGCGCCAGCAGCCCTCATATTCAGGAACAACTGTTTTTT. Its protein is CASSPHIQEQLFF.

The chain recombines TRBV9 with TRBJ1-5, with D possibly matching TRBD1 (6 bases). V lost 5 bases and J lost 9, with 18 bases in between. The V gene's germline CDR1 is SGDLS and CDR2 YYNGEE. The CDR3 contains 14 residues. In DNA form, the CDR3 reads TGTGCCAGCAGTTACAGGGAGGGAGGGTGGCCCCAGCATTTT. This sequence encodes CASSYREGGWPQHF.

CDR3 nucleotides: TGTGCCAGCAGAGCAGGGGGCCCTGAAGCTTTCTTT. Its translation is CASRAGGPEAFF. The rearrangement links TRBV12-3 or TRBV12-4 to TRBJ1-1; 8 nucleotides match TRBD1. The CDR3 loop spans 12 amino acids. Germline trimming cut 6 bases from V and 6 bases from J; bases unmatched to any gene: 3.

This clone was counted a few times. The chain recombines TRBV20-1 with TRBJ2-7; D is ambiguous. The V end lost 0 bases, the J end lost 3 bases, and 3 bases lay between the germline ends. The germline CDR1 and CDR2 sequences are DFQATT and SNEGSKA (reference sequence). This CDR3 comprises 11 residues. CDR3 bases: TGCAGTGCTAGAGAGTACTACGAGCAGTACTTC. Amino acid sequence: CSAREYYEQYF.

V is TRBV2 and J is TRBJ2-2, with 7 bases fitting TRBD1. The germline gives CDR1 SNHLY, CDR2 FYNNEI. The CDR3 covers 15 residues. Trimming at V came to 7 bases and at J to 1 base, leaving 6 bases not matched to a gene. In DNA, the CDR3 is TGTGCCAGCACGAAGGGGGCGGTGAACACCGGGGAGCTGTTTTTT. Residues: CASTKGAVNTGELFF.

The V call is TRBV19, the J call TRBJ1-2, with 9 bases identical to TRBD1. The V gene's germline CDR1 is LNHDA and CDR2 SQIVND (reference sequence). The CDR3 runs to 14 residues. Trimming cost V 6 bases and J 4 bases; bases outside gene matches: 6. CDR3 sequence: CASSSQGARYGYTF. CDR3 bases: TGTGCCAGTAGCTCACAGGGGGCTCGCTATGGCTACACCTTC. Full variable domain (missing parts from reference TRBV19 and TRBJ1-2): DGGITQSPKYLFRKEGQNVTLSCEQNLNHDAMYWYRQDPGQGLRLIYYSQIVNDFQKGDIAEGYSVSREKKESFPLTVTSAQKNPTAFYLCASSSQGARYGYTFGSGTRLTVV.

The rearrangement links TRBV18 to TRBJ1-1; TRBD1 might be the D (6 bases). CDR1 is KGHSH and CDR2 is LQKENI in the germline V gene. CDR3 length: 17 residues. Trimming left V 6 bases short and J 1 base short, with 21 bases between. CDR3 sequence reads: CASSPQGLSFQNTEAFF. DNA of the CDR3: TGTGCCAGCTCCCCTCAGGGGTTGAGTTTTCAGAACACTGAAGCTTTCTTT.

V and J are TRBV27 and TRBJ1-5; D uncertain. In germline, CDR1 is MNHEY, CDR2 SMNVEV (reference sequence). Trimming removed 6 bases from V and 0 bases from J, with 15 bases in between. This CDR3 is built from 16 residues. The CDR3: CASRAAGMYSNQPQHF. CDR3 bases: TGTGCCAGCAGAGCGGCGGGGATGTATAGCAATCAGCCCCAGCATTTT.